The 11 T cell receptor beta chains listed next were all sequenced from one sample in a study of cytomegalovirus exposure and HLA in healthy donors. The PCR ran on 60 Vbeta and 13 Jbeta primers. Some clones are missing from TCRdb's copy, which holds only in-frame ones; the method was immunoSEQ multiplex PCR. The data show about 160,000 clones, about 81% seen once. The source material was PBMCs. These receptors all come from a girl between 10 and 17 years old in good health and CMV-seropositive.

This clone was counted once. The chain couples TRBV11-3 to TRBJ2-1, with TRBD1 as a possible D gene (6 bases). CDR1 is SGHNT, CDR2 YENEEA, per germline. The CDR3 covers 13 residues. Trimming took off 7 bases at V and 6 bases at J, with 13 bases between the two ends. In nucleotides, the CDR3 is TGTGCCAGCACCCTCACAGGGATCAATGAGCAGTTCTTC. It specifies CASTLTGINEQFF.

About this clone: A read error may produce the germline difference seen at one junction end. J is TRBJ2-5 and V is TRBV7-7; the match to TRBD1 covers 10 bases. The CDR3 covers 15 residues. CDR1 and CDR2 (germline): SSHAT, FNYEAQ (reference sequence). The CDR3 spells CASSLGGTGDETQYF. The CDR3 DNA reads as TGTGCTAGCAGCTTAGGGGGGACAGGGGATGAGACCCAGTACTTC. Variable domain in full (rest from reference TRBV7-7 and TRBJ2-5): GAGVSQSPRYKVTKRGQDVTLRCDPISSHATLYWYQQALGQGPEFLTYFNYEAQPDKSGLPSDRFSAERPEGSISTLTIQRTEQRDSAMYRCASSLGGTGDETQYFGPGTRLLVL.

The chain links TRBV9 to TRBJ2-3; 7 positions match TRBD2. Germline lookup yields CDR1 SGDLS and CDR2 YYNGEE. The CDR3 runs to 15 residues. Trimming took 0 bases from V and 2 from J; bases not matched to a gene: 3. CDR3 protein: CASSVASGHTDTQYF. The CDR3 bases are TGTGCCAGCAGCGTAGCTAGCGGACACACAGATACGCAGTATTTT.

The rearrangement joins TRBV29-1 to TRBJ2-1, with 9 bases that match TRBD2. Losses at the gene ends were 8 bases for V and 9 bases for J; bases not matched to a gene: 11. The CDR3 covers 13 residues. CDR1 and CDR2 from the germline V gene are SQVTM and ANQGSEA. For the CDR3, the DNA is TGCAGCCTCGGGGCTAGCGGGAACAGTGAGCAGTTCTTC. It is translated as CSLGASGNSEQFF.

V gene TRBV5-1 combines with J gene TRBJ2-1, with 14 bases that match TRBD2. V was pared by 4 bases and J by 9 bases, with 6 bases of the junction left unmatched. Germline assignment: CDR1 SGHRS and CDR2 YFSETQ. There are 15 residues in the CDR3. The CDR3 reads CASSAGTSGGLEQFF. CDR3 nucleotide sequence: TGCGCCAGCAGCGCCGGGACTAGCGGGGGACTTGAGCAGTTCTTC.

J is TRBJ1-1 and V is TRBV30; no firm D call. This CDR3 has 12 residues. Germline CDR1 and CDR2: GTSNPN and SVGIG (reference sequence). V lost 0 bases, J lost 4 bases, and 6 bases lay in between. The CDR3 nucleotides read TGTGCCTGGAGTGTAGCGCCCACTGAAGCTTTCTTT. Translated, it gives CAWSVAPTEAFF.

This sequence joins TRBV5-4 and TRBJ2-2; D gene ambiguous. The CDR3 has 14 residues. V was pared by 0 bases and J by 5 bases, with 8 bases between. Per the germline V gene, CDR1 is SGHNT and CDR2 is YYREEE (reference sequence). CDR3 sequence reads: CASSLDLETGELFF. The CDR3 nucleotides are TGTGCCAGCAGCTTGGACTTGGAGACCGGGGAGCTGTTTTTT.

This CDR3 reads CASSRQETQYF. The DNA of the CDR3 is TGTGCCAGCAGCCGTCAAGAGACCCAGTACTTC. The chain links TRBV27 to TRBJ2-5; D remains ambiguous. The CDR3 covers 11 residues. In germline, CDR1 is MNHEY, CDR2 SMNVEV (reference sequence). The V gene lost 6 bases and the J gene lost 2 bases, with 4 bases spanning the gap.

The chain couples TRBV7-2 to TRBJ2-7, with D possibly matching TRBD1 (6 bases). The germline V gene encodes CDR1 SGHTA and CDR2 FQGNSA. Trimming shortened V by 2 bases and J by 2 bases, and 16 bases separated the two germline ends. The CDR3 loop spans 16 amino acids. The DNA of the CDR3 is TGTGCCAGCAGCTTACTGGCCAGCGGACAGACCTACGAGCAGTACTTC. This codes for CASSLLASGQTYEQYF.

This clone has only one observation. The chain combines TRBV4-1 with TRBJ2-7; 7 positions match TRBD1. This CDR3 contains 16 residues. Trimming cost V 1 base and J 3 bases; bases outside gene matches: 9. Germline CDR1 MGHRA, CDR2 YSYEKL. CDR3 sequence reads: CASSQVGRDRNYEQYF. CDR3 in DNA: TGCGCCAGCAGCCAAGTGGGACGGGACAGAAACTACGAGCAGTACTTC.

As DNA, the CDR3 is TGCGCCAGCAGCCACCGTCGGGAAAGAGACTACGAGCAGTACTTC. Residues: CASSHRRERDYEQYF. The chain has TRBV4-3 and TRBJ2-7, with D possibly matching TRBD2 (5 bases). CDR3 length: 15 residues. Trimming removed 3 bases from V and 3 bases from J, with 15 bases in between. CDR1 and CDR2 from the germline V gene are LGHNA and YSLEER.